Listed here are 31 T cell receptor beta chains from one sample, sequenced in a study of resident and recirculating memory T cells in vitiligo. Clones were sequenced by immunoSEQ multiplex PCR, and TCRdb holds only the in-frame ones, with some missing. The sample yields 40,000 to 50,000 clones, nearly 95% seen once. The sequencing input was blood. These receptors came from a male donor with vitiligo.

The chain links TRBV29-1 to TRBJ2-2; D is unresolved. The CDR3 consists of 15 residues. With 7 bases removed from V and 8 bases from J, the gap between germline ends came to 23 bases. Germline CDR1 reads SQVTM; CDR2 reads ANQGSEA. This CDR3 reads CSARLRDIYSGELFF. CDR3 DNA sequence: TGCAGCGCCCGATTAAGAGACATTTATTCTGGGGAGCTGTTTTTT.

The chain employs TRBV5-4 and TRBJ1-2; D might be TRBD1 (6 bases). Germline loops: CDR1 SGHNT, CDR2 YYREEE (reference sequence). The CDR3 runs to 13 residues. V lost 4 bases and J 2 bases, leaving 9 bases between the germline ends. The CDR3 loop is CASSRTVNYGYTF. CDR3 bases: TGTGCCAGCAGCAGGACAGTAAACTATGGCTACACCTTC.

This chain uses TRBV7-6 with TRBJ2-3; 9 bases are shared with TRBD1. The CDR3 has 17 amino acids. Germline V CDR1 and CDR2: SGHVS, FNYEAQ. The ends lost 1 base at V and 1 base at J; junction bases unmatched: 6. The CDR3 DNA reads TGTGCCAGCAGCTTAGAATTCTGGGACAGGGGCACAGATACGCAGTATTTT. Translating gives CASSLEFWDRGTDTQYF.

The chain links TRBV19 to TRBJ1-5; a weak D match, TRBD1 (6 bases). V was cut by 2 bases and J by 7 bases, with 12 bases left in between. This CDR3 spans 14 amino acids. Germline lookup yields CDR1 LNHDA and CDR2 SQIVND (reference sequence). CDR3 residues: CASSIRGGSQPQHF. CDR3 DNA: TGTGCCAGTAGTATAAGGGGGGGCAGCCAGCCCCAGCATTTT.

The chain employs TRBV19 and TRBJ1-6; TRBD1 is a possible D gene (6 bases). Germline assignment: CDR1 LNHDA and CDR2 SQIVND (reference sequence). Trimming pared 1 base from V and 7 bases from J, leaving 14 bases between. The CDR3 has 16 amino acids. Written as DNA, the CDR3 is TGTGCCAGTAGTATAGTGGGCAGGGGATACAATTCACCCCTCCACTTT. Encoded protein: CASSIVGRGYNSPLHF. The full variable domain, with the rest looked up from reference TRBV19 and TRBJ1-6, is DGGITQSPKYLFRKEGQNVTLSCEQNLNHDAMYWYRQDPGQGLRLIYYSQIVNDFQKGDIAEGYSVSREKKESFPLTVTSAQKNPTAFYLCASSIVGRGYNSPLHFGNGTRLTVT.

The V call is TRBV19, the J call TRBJ2-7; 7 bases are shared with TRBD2. Germline lookup yields CDR1 LNHDA and CDR2 SQIVND (reference sequence). Unmatched junction bases numbered 5, after V lost 6 bases and J lost 3 bases. CDR3 length equals 13 residues. Here the CDR3 reads CASRASGHYEQYF. Written as DNA, the CDR3 is TGTGCCAGTAGGGCTAGCGGACACTACGAGCAGTACTTC.

This chain connects TRBV7-9 to TRBJ1-2, with D possibly TRBD1 on 6 matching bases. The V end lost 5 bases, the J end lost 5 bases, and 15 bases lay between the germline ends. Germline V gives CDR1 SEHNR, CDR2 FQNEAQ (reference sequence). The CDR3 covers 14 residues. The DNA of the CDR3 is TGTGCCAGCAGCCCTACCGAGACAGGTTATGGCTACACCTTC. It yields the protein CASSPTETGYGYTF.

The rearrangement uses TRBV5-1 and TRBJ2-5; TRBD1 agrees at 7 bases. This CDR3 has 14 amino acids. Germline CDR1 reads SGHRS; CDR2 reads YFSETQ. V gave up 4 bases and J gave up 1 base; unmatched junction bases: 4. The CDR3 DNA reads TGCGCCAGCAGCCTCGGGACAGCCCAAGAGACCCAGTACTTC. This encodes CASSLGTAQETQYF.

The chain couples TRBV18 to TRBJ2-5; 9 bases align to TRBD1. The CDR3 is 13 amino acids. Germline-derived CDR1 and CDR2 are KGHSH and LQKENI. The J segment lost 3 bases and the V segment lost 4 bases, leaving 0 bases of the junction unmatched. The CDR3 spells CASSRDREETQYF. For the CDR3, the DNA is TGTGCCAGCTCACGGGACAGGGAAGAGACCCAGTACTTC.

This chain uses TRBV14 with TRBJ1-2; 7 nucleotides agree with TRBD1. Trimming cost V 4 bases and J 1 base; bases outside gene matches: 9. The germline gives CDR1 SGHDN, CDR2 FVKESK. The CDR3 contains 16 residues. The CDR3 bases are TGTGCCAGCAGCCCGCGCGACAGGGCGCTTAACTATGGCTACACCTTC. Translating gives CASSPRDRALNYGYTF.

V is TRBV27 and J is TRBJ2-7; D might be TRBD1 (6 bases). The CDR3 has 13 amino acids. V was cut by 5 bases and J by 4 bases, with 12 bases left in between. The germline V gene encodes CDR1 MNHEY and CDR2 SMNVEV (reference sequence). The CDR3 DNA sequence: TGTGCCAGCAGTCTACAGGGTCCGTACGAGCAGTACTTC. It codes for CASSLQGPYEQYF.

A single count supports this clone. The rearrangement links TRBV5-6 to TRBJ1-4, with a tentative D call TRBD1 (6 bases). Per germline, CDR1 SGHDT and CDR2 YYEEEE. Trimming removed 0 bases from V and 10 bases from J, with 10 bases in between. This CDR3 region has 13 residues. As DNA, the CDR3 is TGTGCCAGCAGCTTGGTGAAAGGGGGAAAACTGTTTTTT. It yields the protein CASSLVKGGKLFF.

V and J are TRBV9 and TRBJ2-3; 10 positions agree with TRBD2. Germline assignment: CDR1 SGDLS and CDR2 YYNGEE. The V gene end was trimmed by 4 bases and the J gene end by 1 base; junction bases not matched to a gene: 6. The CDR3 contains 16 residues. CDR3 DNA sequence: TGTGCCAGCAGCCCCTCGACTAGCGGGCGCACAGATACGCAGTATTTT. Translated, it gives CASSPSTSGRTDTQYF.

The genes are TRBV2 and TRBJ1-6; 9 nucleotides line up with TRBD1. V dropped 6 bases and J dropped 4; count of bases not matched to a gene: 10. CDR3 length: 17 amino acids. Per the germline V gene, CDR1 is SNHLY and CDR2 is FYNNEI. The CDR3 nucleotides are TGTGCCAGCAGAACCGTCCCGGGACAGGGTTATAATTCACCCCTCCACTTT. It is translated as CASRTVPGQGYNSPLHF. Using reference TRBV2 and TRBJ1-6 for the parts outside the CDR3, the full variable domain is EPEVTQTPSHQVTQMGQEVILRCVPISNHLYFYWYRQILGQKVEFLVSFYNNEISEKSEIFDDQFSVERPDGSNFTLKIRSTKLEDSAMYFCASRTVPGQGYNSPLHFGNGTRLTVT.

The chain employs TRBV6-5 and TRBJ2-1, with 10 positions matching TRBD2. This CDR3 comprises 15 residues. V was pared by 5 bases and J by 4 bases, with 5 bases of the junction left unmatched. Germline assignment: CDR1 MNHEY and CDR2 SVGAGI. The CDR3 sequence is CASSPSGGPYNEQFF. The CDR3 DNA reads TGTGCCAGCAGTCCTAGCGGGGGCCCTTACAATGAGCAGTTCTTC.

This chain links TRBV4-2 with TRBJ2-2; 9 bases line up with TRBD2. V was pared by 0 bases and J by 7 bases, with 21 bases of the junction left unmatched. CDR1 and CDR2 (germline): LGHNA, YNFKEQ. CDR3 size: 21 residues. DNA of the CDR3: TGTGCCAGCAGCCAAGAGGTGATCCTAGCGGGGTTCCCCTCCGGGAGCGGGGAGCTGTTTTTT. It is translated as CASSQEVILAGFPSGSGELFF.

The J gene is TRBJ1-2, the V gene TRBV18, with 7 bases lining up with TRBD1. Looked up from germline, CDR1 is KGHSH and CDR2 is LQKENI. V lost 2 bases, J lost 6 bases, and 9 bases stayed unmatched. This CDR3 has 15 residues. The CDR3 is CASSPNYGDSHGYTF. CDR3 coding DNA: TGTGCCAGCTCACCAAATTACGGGGACAGTCATGGCTACACCTTC.

This chain links TRBV7-9 with TRBJ2-6; 7 positions match TRBD2. The CDR3 loop spans 15 amino acids. V shed 11 bases, J shed 0 bases, and the junction held 7 bases outside the gene matches. The germline CDR1 and CDR2 sequences are SEHNR and FQNEAQ (reference sequence). CDR3 DNA sequence: TGTGCCGGGGGGGACGCCAGCTCTGGGGCCAACGTCCTGACTTTC. It encodes CAGGDASSGANVLTF. The variable domain in full, completed from reference TRBV7-9 and TRBJ2-6, reads DTGVSQNPRHKITKRGQNVTFRCDPISEHNRLYWYRQTLGQGPEFLTYFQNEAQLEKSRLLSDRFSAERPKGSFSTLEIQRTEQGDSAMYLCAGGDASSGANVLTFGAGSRLTVL.

CDR3 nucleotide sequence: TGTGCCAGCTCACCACAGCTCCAGGTAGCGGGGATTGTCAATGAGCAGTTCTTC. Its protein product is CASSPQLQVAGIVNEQFF. The chain links TRBV18 to TRBJ2-1; TRBD2 matches 8 bases. V gave up 1 base and J gave up 6 bases; unmatched junction bases: 14. Germline loops: CDR1 KGHSH, CDR2 LQKENI. The CDR3 is 18 residues long.

The J gene is TRBJ2-1, the V gene TRBV6-6; a weak D match, TRBD1 (8 bases). The V gene lost 5 bases and the J gene lost 8 bases, with 22 bases spanning the gap. CDR1 MNHNY and CDR2 SVGAGI come from the germline V gene (reference sequence). This CDR3 comprises 16 residues. Here the CDR3 reads CASSNNYRGGYDEQFF. The CDR3 bases are TGTGCCAGCAGTAATAACTACAGGGGGGGTTACGATGAGCAGTTCTTC.

V gene TRBV11-1 combines with J gene TRBJ1-1; 9 bases are a match to TRBD1. V dropped 5 bases and J dropped 9; count of bases not matched to a gene: 10. Looked up from germline, CDR1 is SGHAT and CDR2 is FQDESV (reference sequence). The CDR3 contains 14 residues. The CDR3 nucleotides read TGTGCCAGCAGCCTCCTTGGGGGACAGGGCAAAGCTTTCTTT. Protein sequence: CASSLLGGQGKAFF.

This clone came up once. This rearrangement joins TRBV4-3 to TRBJ1-2, with TRBD1 matching over 7 bases. From germline, CDR1 is LGHNA and CDR2 YSLEER. The CDR3 sequence is 16 residues long. The V and J ends lost 4 bases and 1 base, in that order; junction bases with no gene match: 9. Here the CDR3 DNA reads TGCGCCAGCAGCCCCGCTGGGACAGTGATTAACTATGGCTACACCTTC. Amino acid sequence: CASSPAGTVINYGYTF.

This clone was observed once. The chain employs TRBV10-3 and TRBJ2-3; TRBD2 matches at 10 bases. The V segment lost 2 bases and the J segment 4 bases; nucleotides outside the gene matches: 6. The CDR3 extends over 16 amino acids. Per germline, CDR1 ENHRY and CDR2 SYGVKD. CDR3: CAISEKRGGPADTQYF. For the CDR3, the DNA is TGTGCCATCAGTGAGAAGCGGGGGGGCCCCGCAGATACGCAGTATTTT.

V gene TRBV7-2 combines with J gene TRBJ1-2, with D maybe TRBD1 (6 bases). The CDR3 spans 14 residues. CDR1 is SGHTA, CDR2 FQGNSA, per germline. V was clipped by 5 bases and J by 2 bases, with 12 bases between them. CDR3 sequence (DNA): TGTGCCAGCAGCCCCGGACAGCTGAACTATGGCTACACCTTC. This encodes CASSPGQLNYGYTF.

The rearrangement links TRBV15 to TRBJ1-5; tentatively, D is TRBD1 (6 bases). Per the germline V gene, CDR1 is LNHNV and CDR2 is YYDKDF (reference sequence). The V end was cut by 4 bases, the J end by 7 bases, with 11 bases between. The CDR3 runs 13 residues. The CDR3 DNA reads as TGTGCCACCAGCAAACAGGGTTACCAGCCCCAGCATTTT. Translated: CATSKQGYQPQHF.

The genes are TRBV14 and TRBJ2-5, with a tentative D call TRBD2 (7 bases). The CDR3 is 16 residues long. The germline V gene has CDR1 SGHDN and CDR2 FVKESK. V dropped 1 base and J dropped 0 bases, with 12 bases sitting between them. The CDR3 DNA is TGTGCCAGCAGCCAAGTCGGGGGGCCTTACCAAGAGACCCAGTACTTC. Translating it yields CASSQVGGPYQETQYF.

CDR3 residues: CASSSTPGQIETQYF. The CDR3 DNA follows: TGTGCCAGCAGCTCAACACCGGGACAGATAGAGACCCAGTACTTC. The chain joins TRBV7-3 to TRBJ2-5; 7 bases align to TRBD1. Germline CDR1 reads SGHTA; CDR2 reads FQGTGA. The CDR3 extends over 15 amino acids. The trim removed 4 bases at V and 4 bases at J, leaving 9 bases unmatched.

The sample holds a few counts of this clone. This chain uses TRBV7-2 with TRBJ1-5; D is unclear. The ends were cut back, 1 base at V and 5 bases at J, with 9 bases in the middle. The germline V gene encodes CDR1 SGHTA and CDR2 FQGNSA. CDR3 size: 14 residues. CDR3 nucleotide sequence: TGTGCCAGCAGCTTAGGAGGGCGGGATCAGCCCCAGCATTTT. This codes for CASSLGGRDQPQHF. The whole variable domain, remainder taken from reference TRBV7-2 and TRBJ1-5, is GAGVSQSPSNKVTEKGKDVELRCDPISGHTALYWYRQSLGQGLEFLIYFQGNSAPDKSGLPSDRFSAERTGGSVSTLTIQRTQQEDSAVYLCASSLGGRDQPQHFGDGTRLSIL.

The chain carries TRBV6-1 and TRBJ2-4, with 8 bases aligning to TRBD1. Germline loops: CDR1 MNHNS, CDR2 SASEGT. The ends lost 7 bases at V and 4 bases at J; junction bases unmatched: 9. The CDR3 has 15 residues. In DNA form, the CDR3 reads TGTGCCAGCACTCCGAACACAGGGGGTAAAAACATTCAGTACTTC. It yields the protein CASTPNTGGKNIQYF.

The chain uses TRBV7-9 and TRBJ1-5; TRBD1 agrees at 10 bases. Germline V CDR1 and CDR2: SEHNR, FQNEAQ (reference sequence). J was trimmed by 7 bases and V by 5 bases; bases with no gene match: 8. The CDR3 is made up of 15 amino acids. In DNA, the CDR3 is TGTGCCAGCAGCCCTCCCGGGACAGGGGCACAGCCCCAGCATTTT. It specifies CASSPPGTGAQPQHF.

A single count supports this clone. The chain uses TRBV9 and TRBJ1-3, with TRBD1 identical over 8 bases. Per germline, CDR1 SGDLS and CDR2 YYNGEE. The CDR3 is made up of 16 amino acids. J was trimmed by 4 bases and V by 3 bases; bases with no gene match: 9. The chain's CDR3 is CASSAVQGAVGNTIYF. In DNA, the CDR3 is TGTGCCAGCAGCGCGGTTCAGGGGGCAGTGGGAAACACCATATATTTT.